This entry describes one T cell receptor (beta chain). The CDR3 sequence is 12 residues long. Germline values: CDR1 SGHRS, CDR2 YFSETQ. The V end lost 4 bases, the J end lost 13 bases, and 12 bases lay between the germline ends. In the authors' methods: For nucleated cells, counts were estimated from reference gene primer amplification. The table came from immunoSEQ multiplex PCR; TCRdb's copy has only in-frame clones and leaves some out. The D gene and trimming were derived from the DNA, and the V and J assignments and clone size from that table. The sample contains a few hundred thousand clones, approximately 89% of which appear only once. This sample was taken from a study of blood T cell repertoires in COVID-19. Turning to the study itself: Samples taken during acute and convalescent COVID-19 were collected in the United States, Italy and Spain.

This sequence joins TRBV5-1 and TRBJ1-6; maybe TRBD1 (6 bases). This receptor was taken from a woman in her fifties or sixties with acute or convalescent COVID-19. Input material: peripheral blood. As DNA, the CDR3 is TGCGCCAGCAGCCTCCCTGGGGGCCCCCTCCACTTT. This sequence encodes CASSLPGGPLHF.